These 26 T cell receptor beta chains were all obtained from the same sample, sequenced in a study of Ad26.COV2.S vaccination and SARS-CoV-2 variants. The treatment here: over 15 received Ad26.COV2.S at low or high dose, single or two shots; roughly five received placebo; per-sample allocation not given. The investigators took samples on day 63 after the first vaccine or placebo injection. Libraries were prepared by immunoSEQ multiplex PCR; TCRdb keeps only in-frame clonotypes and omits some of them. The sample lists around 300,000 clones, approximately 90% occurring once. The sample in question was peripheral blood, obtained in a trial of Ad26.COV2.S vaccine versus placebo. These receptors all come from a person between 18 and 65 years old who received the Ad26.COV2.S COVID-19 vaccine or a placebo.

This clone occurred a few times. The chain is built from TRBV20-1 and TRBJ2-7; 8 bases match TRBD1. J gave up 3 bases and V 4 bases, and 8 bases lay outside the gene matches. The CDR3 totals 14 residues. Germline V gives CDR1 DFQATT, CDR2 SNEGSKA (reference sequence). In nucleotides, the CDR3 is TGCAGTGCTACTGACAGGGGTTCCAACTACGAGCAGTACTTC. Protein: CSATDRGSNYEQYF.

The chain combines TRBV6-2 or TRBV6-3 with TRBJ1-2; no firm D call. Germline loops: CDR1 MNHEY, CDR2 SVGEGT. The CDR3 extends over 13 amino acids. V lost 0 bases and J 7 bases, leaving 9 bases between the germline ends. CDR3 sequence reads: CASSYSGSPGYTF. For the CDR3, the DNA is TGTGCCAGCAGTTACTCGGGGTCCCCTGGCTACACCTTC.

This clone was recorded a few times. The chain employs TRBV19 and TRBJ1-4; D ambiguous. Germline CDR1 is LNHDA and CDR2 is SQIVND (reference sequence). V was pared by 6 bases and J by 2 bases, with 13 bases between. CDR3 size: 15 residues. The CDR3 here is CASSKGWGTNEKLFF. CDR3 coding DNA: TGTGCCAGTAGCAAAGGCTGGGGTACTAATGAAAAACTGTTTTTT.

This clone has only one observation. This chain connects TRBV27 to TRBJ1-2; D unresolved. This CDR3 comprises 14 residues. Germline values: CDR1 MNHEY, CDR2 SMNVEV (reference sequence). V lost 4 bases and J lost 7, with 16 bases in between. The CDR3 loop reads CASSSTLTLAGYTF. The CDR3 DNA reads TGTGCCAGCAGTTCGACTCTTACTTTGGCTGGCTACACCTTC.

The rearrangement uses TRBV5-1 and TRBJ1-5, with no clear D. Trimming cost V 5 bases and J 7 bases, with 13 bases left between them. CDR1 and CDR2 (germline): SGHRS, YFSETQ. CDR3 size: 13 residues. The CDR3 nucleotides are TGCGCCAGCAGTACGGGTGTTGGCCAGCCCCAGCATTTT. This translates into CASSTGVGQPQHF. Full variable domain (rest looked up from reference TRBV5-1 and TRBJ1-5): KAGVTQTPRYLIKTRGQQVTLSCSPISGHRSVSWYQQTPGQGLQFLFEYFSETQRNKGNFPGRFSGRQFSNSRSEMNVSTLELGDSALYLCASSTGVGQPQHFGDGTRLSIL.

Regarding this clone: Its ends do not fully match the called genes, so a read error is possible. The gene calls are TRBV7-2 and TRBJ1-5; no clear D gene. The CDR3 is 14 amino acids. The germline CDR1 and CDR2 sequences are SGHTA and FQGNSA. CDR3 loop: CASNLGGVGQPQHF. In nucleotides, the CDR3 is TGTGCCAGCAACTTAGGTGGGGTAGGTCAGCCCCAGCATTTT.

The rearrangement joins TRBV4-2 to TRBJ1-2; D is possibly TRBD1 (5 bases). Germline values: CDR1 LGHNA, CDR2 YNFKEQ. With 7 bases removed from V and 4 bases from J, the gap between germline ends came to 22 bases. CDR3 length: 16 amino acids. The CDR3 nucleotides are TGTGCCAGCAATCGCATAGGTGAGGGCCAGGGCTATGGCTACACCTTC. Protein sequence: CASNRIGEGQGYGYTF.

The CDR3 here is CSARDRESYTF. In DNA, the CDR3 is TGCAGTGCTAGAGATCGGGAGAGCTACACCTTC. V is TRBV20-1 and J is TRBJ1-2, with D unclear. The CDR3 has 11 residues. From germline, CDR1 is DFQATT and CDR2 SNEGSKA (reference sequence). Deletions cut 0 bases from V and 9 bases from J, with 8 bases between.

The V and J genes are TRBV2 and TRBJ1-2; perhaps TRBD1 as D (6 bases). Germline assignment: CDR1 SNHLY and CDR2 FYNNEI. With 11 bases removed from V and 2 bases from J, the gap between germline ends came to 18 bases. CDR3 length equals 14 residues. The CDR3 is CASSGEGGNYGYTF. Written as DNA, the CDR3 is TGTGCCTCCTCGGGGGAGGGGGGCAACTATGGCTACACCTTC.

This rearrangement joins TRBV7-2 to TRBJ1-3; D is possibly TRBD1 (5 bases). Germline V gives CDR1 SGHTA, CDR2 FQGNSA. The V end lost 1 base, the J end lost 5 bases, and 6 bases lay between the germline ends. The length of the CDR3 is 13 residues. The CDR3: CASSLEDRNTIYF. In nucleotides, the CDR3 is TGTGCCAGCAGCTTAGAGGACAGAAACACCATATATTTT.

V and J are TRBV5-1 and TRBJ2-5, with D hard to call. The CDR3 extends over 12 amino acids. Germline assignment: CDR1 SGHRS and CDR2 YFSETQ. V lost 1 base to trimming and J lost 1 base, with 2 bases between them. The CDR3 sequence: CASSLSQETQYF. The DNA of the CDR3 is TGCGCCAGCAGCTTGAGCCAAGAGACCCAGTACTTC.

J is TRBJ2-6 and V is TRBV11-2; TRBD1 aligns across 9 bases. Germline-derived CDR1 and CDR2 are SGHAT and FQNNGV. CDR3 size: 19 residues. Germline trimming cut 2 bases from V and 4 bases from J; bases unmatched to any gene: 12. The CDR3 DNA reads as TGTGCCAGCAGCTTATCGTCGCGGACAGGGGTGGCAGGGGCCAACGTCCTGACTTTC. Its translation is CASSLSSRTGVAGANVLTF.

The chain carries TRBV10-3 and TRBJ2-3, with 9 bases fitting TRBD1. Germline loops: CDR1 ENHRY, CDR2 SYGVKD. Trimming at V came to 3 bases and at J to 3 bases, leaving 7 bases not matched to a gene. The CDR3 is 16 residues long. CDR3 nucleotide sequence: TGTGCCATCAGTGATCCTGGACAGGGGAAAACAGATACGCAGTATTTT. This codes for CAISDPGQGKTDTQYF.

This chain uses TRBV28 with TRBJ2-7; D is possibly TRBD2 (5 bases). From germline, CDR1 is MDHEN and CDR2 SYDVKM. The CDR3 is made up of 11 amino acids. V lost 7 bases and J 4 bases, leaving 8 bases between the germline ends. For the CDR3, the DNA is TGTGCCAGCACGAGGGCGTACGAGCAGTACTTC. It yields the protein CASTRAYEQYF.

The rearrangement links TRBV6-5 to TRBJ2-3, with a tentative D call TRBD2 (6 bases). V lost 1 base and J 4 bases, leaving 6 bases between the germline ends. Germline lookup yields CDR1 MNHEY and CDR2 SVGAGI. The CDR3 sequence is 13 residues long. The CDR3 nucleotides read TGTGCCAGCAGTTACTGGGGGGCAGATACGCAGTATTTT. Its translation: CASSYWGADTQYF.

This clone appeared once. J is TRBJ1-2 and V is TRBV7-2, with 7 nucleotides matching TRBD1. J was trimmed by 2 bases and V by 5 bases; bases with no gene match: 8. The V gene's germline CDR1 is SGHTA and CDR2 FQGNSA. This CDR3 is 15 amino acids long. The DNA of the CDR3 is TGTGCCAGCAGCCCGACAGGGCCCTTAAACTATGGCTACACCTTC. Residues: CASSPTGPLNYGYTF. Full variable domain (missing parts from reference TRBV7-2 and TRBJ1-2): GAGVSQSPSNKVTEKGKDVELRCDPISGHTALYWYRQSLGQGLEFLIYFQGNSAPDKSGLPSDRFSAERTGGSVSTLTIQRTQQEDSAVYLCASSPTGPLNYGYTFGSGTRLTVV.

CDR3 bases: TGTGCCTGGTACGGGACTAGCGGAACAGATACGCAGTATTTT. This codes for CAWYGTSGTDTQYF. The chain joins TRBV30 to TRBJ2-3; 11 positions agree with TRBD2. J lost 3 bases, V lost 5 bases, and 4 bases had no gene match. Germline CDR1 and CDR2: GTSNPN and SVGIG (reference sequence). The CDR3 covers 14 residues.

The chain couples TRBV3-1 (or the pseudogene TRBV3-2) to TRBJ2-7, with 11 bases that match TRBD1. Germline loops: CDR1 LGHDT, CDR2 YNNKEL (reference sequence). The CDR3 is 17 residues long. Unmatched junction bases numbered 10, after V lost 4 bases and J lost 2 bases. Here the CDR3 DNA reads TGTGCCAGCAGCCTACCTCGGACGGGACAGGGGGCCTACGAGCAGTACTTC. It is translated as CASSLPRTGQGAYEQYF.

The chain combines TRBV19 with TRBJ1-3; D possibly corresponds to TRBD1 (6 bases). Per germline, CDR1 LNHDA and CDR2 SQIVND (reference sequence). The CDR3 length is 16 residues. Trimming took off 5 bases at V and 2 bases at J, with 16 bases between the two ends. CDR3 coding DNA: TGTGCCAGTAGTGTGGGGGGGCGCGTTGCTGGAAACACCATATATTTT. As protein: CASSVGGRVAGNTIYF.

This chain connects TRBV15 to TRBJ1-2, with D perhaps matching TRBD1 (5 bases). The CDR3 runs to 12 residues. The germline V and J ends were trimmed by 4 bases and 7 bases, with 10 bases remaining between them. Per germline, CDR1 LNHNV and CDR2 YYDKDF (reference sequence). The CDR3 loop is CATSKETAGYTF. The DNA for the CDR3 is TGTGCCACCAGCAAAGAGACAGCTGGCTACACCTTC.

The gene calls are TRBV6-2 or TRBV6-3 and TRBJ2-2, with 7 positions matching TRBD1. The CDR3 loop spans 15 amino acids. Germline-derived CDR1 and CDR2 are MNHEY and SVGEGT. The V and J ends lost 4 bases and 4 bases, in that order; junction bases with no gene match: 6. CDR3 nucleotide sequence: TGTGCCAGCAGTTCGAAGGCAGGGGGCACCGGGGAGCTGTTTTTT. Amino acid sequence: CASSSKAGGTGELFF.

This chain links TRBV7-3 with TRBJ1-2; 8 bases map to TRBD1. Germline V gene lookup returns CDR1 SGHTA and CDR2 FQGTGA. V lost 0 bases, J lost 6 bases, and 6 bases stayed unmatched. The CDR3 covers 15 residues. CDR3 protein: CASSLTRGPGDGYTF. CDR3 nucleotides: TGTGCCAGCAGCTTAACCAGGGGGCCAGGGGATGGCTACACCTTC.

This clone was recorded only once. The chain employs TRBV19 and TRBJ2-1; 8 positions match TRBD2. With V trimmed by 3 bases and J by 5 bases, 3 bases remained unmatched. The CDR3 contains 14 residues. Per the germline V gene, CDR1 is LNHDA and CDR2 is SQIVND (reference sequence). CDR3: CASSILAGNNEQFF. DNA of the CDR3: TGTGCCAGTAGTATCCTAGCGGGTAACAATGAGCAGTTCTTC. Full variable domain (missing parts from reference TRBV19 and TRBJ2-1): DGGITQSPKYLFRKEGQNVTLSCEQNLNHDAMYWYRQDPGQGLRLIYYSQIVNDFQKGDIAEGYSVSREKKESFPLTVTSAQKNPTAFYLCASSILAGNNEQFFGPGTRLTVL.

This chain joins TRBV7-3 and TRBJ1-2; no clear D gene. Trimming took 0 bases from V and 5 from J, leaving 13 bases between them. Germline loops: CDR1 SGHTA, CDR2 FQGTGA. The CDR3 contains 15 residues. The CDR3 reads CASSLTSNRAYGYTF. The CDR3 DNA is TGTGCCAGCAGCTTAACGTCGAACCGCGCTTATGGCTACACCTTC.

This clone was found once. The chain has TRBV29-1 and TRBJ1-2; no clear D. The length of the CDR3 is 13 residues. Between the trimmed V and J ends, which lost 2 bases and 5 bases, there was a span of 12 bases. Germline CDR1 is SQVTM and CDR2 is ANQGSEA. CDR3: CSVEKRDAYGYTF. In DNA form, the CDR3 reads TGCAGCGTTGAAAAGAGGGATGCATATGGCTACACCTTC.

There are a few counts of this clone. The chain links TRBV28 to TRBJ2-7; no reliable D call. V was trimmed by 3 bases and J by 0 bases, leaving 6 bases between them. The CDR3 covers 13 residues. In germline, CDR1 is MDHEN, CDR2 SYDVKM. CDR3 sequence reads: CASSFSVSYEQYF. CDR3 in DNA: TGTGCCAGCAGTTTCTCGGTCTCCTACGAGCAGTACTTC.